These T cell receptor beta chains were read from a single sample in a study of T cell responses to AZD1222 COVID-19 vaccine. Only in-frame clones appear in the TCRdb table, and some are missing; sequencing was by immunoSEQ multiplex PCR. The sample has 150,000 or so clones; more than 70% are singletons. Source: peripheral blood, taken on day 0 of AZD1222 vaccination. The receptors here all came from an adult in good health. The CDR3 runs from the conserved cysteine through the conserved F or W. D genes are given only for firm matches. Expanded clones get a size class; other rows say once, few or many, or leave the size out.

D gene | clone size | J gene | V gene | CDR3 DNA | CDR3 protein
TRBD2 | NA | TRBJ2-1 | TRBV2 | TGTGCCACCAGGGGACTAGCGGGTCTCAATGAGCAGTTCTTC | CATRGLAGLNEQFF
NA | once | TRBJ2-5 | TRBV3-1/TRBV3-2 | TGTGCCAGCAGCCAAAATCGGGGACAAGAGACCCAGTACTTC | CASSQNRGQETQYF
NA | few | TRBJ2-1 | TRBV19 | TGTGCCAGTAGTATATGGGCCAACAATGAGCAGTTCTTC | CASSIWANNEQFF
NA | NA | TRBJ2-6 | TRBV19 | TGTGCCAGTAGTCTCAGGGTCTCTGGGGCCAACGTCCTGACTTTC | CASSLRVSGANVLTF
TRBD1 | NA | TRBJ1-1 | TRBV9 | TGTGCCAGCAGCTTTACCGGGACAGGGAACACTGAAGCTTTCTTT | CASSFTGTGNTEAFF
NA | NA | TRBJ1-4 | TRBV27 | TGTGCCAGCAGTTTAGCGCGGGGAGGTGAAAAACTGTTTTTT | CASSLARGGEKLFF
NA | NA | TRBJ1-5 | TRBV5-6 | TGTGCCAGCAGCTTGCCAGGTGAGCAGCCCCAGCATTTT | CASSLPGEQPQHF
TRBD2 | NA | TRBJ2-2 | TRBV7-3 | TGTGCCAGCAGCAGCGGGGCCCCCACGAACACCGGGGAGCTGTTTTTT | CASSSGAPTNTGELFF
TRBD2 | NA | TRBJ2-5 | TRBV6-5 | TGTGCCAGCAGTTTGGGACTAGCGGGAGTACAAGAGACCCAGTACTTC | CASSLGLAGVQETQYF
NA | NA | TRBJ1-1 | TRBV4-3 | TGCGCCAGCAGCCATGACACGAAGAACACTGAAGCTTTCTTT | CASSHDTKNTEAFF
NA | once | TRBJ1-4 | TRBV5-1 | TGCGCCAGCAGCTTCGCGGGGGCATTTGGTGAAAAACTGTTTTTT | CASSFAGAFGEKLFF
NA | NA | TRBJ2-2 | TRBV11-1 | TGTGCCAGCAGCTTAGTCGACGAGAGCGGGGAGCTGTTTTTT | CASSLVDESGELFF
NA | NA | TRBJ2-7 | TRBV15 | TGTGCCACCAGCAGAGATAGGGGCTTCTCCTACGAGCAGTACTTC | CATSRDRGFSYEQYF
NA | NA | TRBJ1-6 | TRBV28 | TGTGCCAGCACCCAAGGAGGGCTCCATTCACCCCTCCACTTT | CASTQGGLHSPLHF
TRBD1 | once | TRBJ1-2 | TRBV28 | TGTGCCAGCAGACCCGGGACAGGGGCGGCTTATGGCTACACCTTC | CASRPGTGAAYGYTF
TRBD1 | NA | TRBJ2-7 | TRBV6-5 | TGTGCCAGCAGTTCCGTTAGGGACAGGGGATCCTACGAGCAGTACTTC | CASSSVRDRGSYEQYF
NA | NA | TRBJ2-7 | TRBV4-3 | TGCGCCAGCAGCCAAGGCAGGGAAAGCTCCTACGAGCAGTACTTC | CASSQGRESSYEQYF
NA | NA | TRBJ1-2 | TRBV6-4 | TGTGCCAGCAGTGCCACCCGGGACGGCTATGGCTACACCTTC | CASSATRDGYGYTF
TRBD2 | NA | TRBJ2-3 | TRBV7-3 | TGTGCCAGCAGCCAAGACCGGGGGGGCACAGATACGCAGTATTTT | CASSQDRGGTDTQYF
NA | NA | TRBJ1-6 | TRBV7-2 | TGTGCCAGCAGCTTACAGGGCTCTAATTCACCCCTCCACTTT | CASSLQGSNSPLHF
NA | NA | TRBJ2-4 | TRBV6-6 | TGTGCCAGCAGTTACGAAGGAGTAGCCAAAAACATTCAGTACTTC | CASSYEGVAKNIQYF
TRBD1 | NA | TRBJ1-5 | TRBV28 | TGTGCCAGCAAGGACGAGGACAGGGCAAGCAATCAGCCCCAGCATTTT | CASKDEDRASNQPQHF
TRBD1 | NA | TRBJ1-5 | TRBV28 | TGTGCCAGCAGTTCCCCTCTGACAGGGGGCAAGCCCCAGCATTTT | CASSSPLTGGKPQHF
NA | few | TRBJ1-2 | TRBV7-2 | TGTGCCAGCAGCTTTTCACAGGGAGTCAACTATGGCTACACCTTC | CASSFSQGVNYGYTF
NA | NA | TRBJ1-4 | TRBV6-1 | TGTGCCAGCAGTGACATCCTCCGGGCTAATGAAAAACTGTTTTTT | CASSDILRANEKLFF
NA | NA | TRBJ2-3 | TRBV7-9 | TGTGCCAGCAGCCCCCACTTCGACCTGCAAGATACGCAGTATTTT | CASSPHFDLQDTQYF
TRBD1 | NA | TRBJ1-2 | TRBV28 | TGTGCCAGCAGACGGACAGGGAGCTATGGCTACACCTTC | CASRRTGSYGYTF
TRBD2 | NA | TRBJ2-1 | TRBV7-3 | TGTGCCAGCAGCTTAACAGGGACTAGCGGAGGGGGCAATGAGCAGTTCTTC | CASSLTGTSGGGNEQFF
NA | NA | TRBJ1-2 | TRBV23-1 | TGCGCCAGCAGTCTAGGCGGATTTCCGATCTATGGCTACACCTTC | CASSLGGFPIYGYTF
NA | NA | TRBJ1-5 | TRBV7-2 | TGTGCCAGCAGCTTTGGGGTGCAGCCCCAGCATTTT | CASSFGVQPQHF
NA | NA | TRBJ2-2 | TRBV2 | TGTGCCAGCAGTGCCCAGGGGATAGGGGAGCTGTTTTTT | CASSAQGIGELFF
TRBD2 | NA | TRBJ2-7 | TRBV6-2/TRBV6-3 | TGTGCCAGCAGTTACATTAGGACTAGCCACGAGCAGTACTTC | CASSYIRTSHEQYF
NA | NA | TRBJ2-7 | TRBV27 | TGTGCCACCATGAGGTTGGGGCCCTACGAGCAGTACTTC | CATMRLGPYEQYF
TRBD1 | NA | TRBJ1-5 | TRBV28 | TGTGCCAGCAGTCCGGGACAGGGGAGGCATCAGCCCCAGCATTTT | CASSPGQGRHQPQHF
NA | NA | TRBJ1-2 | TRBV3-1/TRBV3-2 | TGTGCCAGCAGCCCCCGGACTTTAGGGGATGGCTACACCTTC | CASSPRTLGDGYTF
NA | NA | TRBJ2-7 | TRBV2 | TGTGCCAGCAGTGACCCGTCCTCCTACGAGCAGTACTTC | CASSDPSSYEQYF
NA | NA | TRBJ2-1 | TRBV28 | TGTGCCAGCAGTCCTACAGGGTACAATGAGCAGTTCTTC | CASSPTGYNEQFF
TRBD1 | NA | TRBJ2-1 | TRBV6-5 | TGTGCCAGCCGTAGACCAGGGGGAAATGAGCAGTTCTTC | CASRRPGGNEQFF
NA | NA | TRBJ2-5 | TRBV6-5 | TGTGCCAGCAGCCTTTCTCGTCGGGAGACCCAGTACTTC | CASSLSRRETQYF
NA | few | TRBJ2-7 | TRBV19 | TGTGCCAGTAGTCGGACAGACGCCGTTTCCTACGAGCAGTACTTC | CASSRTDAVSYEQYF
NA | NA | TRBJ2-3 | TRBV19 | TGTGCCAGTAGTATTATCCCCAATCTAGGGCCGGCACGCACAGATACGCAGTATTTT | CASSIIPNLGPARTDTQYF
NA | NA | TRBJ1-6 | TRBV5-5 | TGTGCCAGCAGCCCAGTGACCAGGGTCAATTCACCCCTCCACTTT | CASSPVTRVNSPLHF
NA | NA | TRBJ2-7 | TRBV10-3 | TGTGCCATCAGTGAGTCGAAACCCAGCGGGCCCTACGAGCAGTACTTC | CAISESKPSGPYEQYF
NA | few | TRBJ2-2 | TRBV19 | TGTGCCAGTAGCGATGACAGAGCGAACACCGGGGAGCTGTTTTTT | CASSDDRANTGELFF
TRBD1 | NA | TRBJ2-6 | TRBV6-5 | TGTGCCAGCACCAGAGACAGGGCTGGGGCCAACGTCCTGACTTTC | CASTRDRAGANVLTF